The source of this T cell receptor beta chain is a study of blood T cell repertoires in COVID-19. At the level of the study: Acute and convalescent COVID-19 specimens originated in the United States, Italy and Spain.

CDR3 length: 10 residues. The ends were cut back, 1 base at V and 12 bases at J, with 3 bases in the middle. Germline CDR1 reads SEHNR; CDR2 reads FQNEAQ (reference sequence). Clones were read by immunoSEQ multiplex PCR, and TCRdb kept only the in-frame ones, dropping some. The sample shows around 37,000 clones, approximately 86% of them seen only once. This chain links TRBV7-9 with TRBJ2-2; D remains unclear. What was sequenced was peripheral blood. This clonotype was sampled from a man aged 50-60 years with active or convalescent COVID-19. CDR3 nucleotide sequence: TGTGCCAGCAGCTTAGGGCAGCTGTTTTTT. This codes for CASSLGQLFF.